The sequence of this TCR beta chain was determined in a study of blood T cell repertoires in COVID-19. This table comes from immunoSEQ multiplex PCR, and its TCRdb copy is limited to in-frame clones, with some not included. The data show hundreds of thousands of clones, 85% to 90% seen once. The CDR3 has 14 amino acids. Trimming at V came to 10 bases and at J to 1 base, leaving 4 bases not matched to a gene. Germline V gene lookup returns CDR1 LNHDA and CDR2 SQIVND (reference sequence). Everyone who took part was roughly 18 to 90 years old, and they came from 24 US areas. All recovered Cohort 3 donors got two negative PCRs, got clearance, or saw symptom resolution.

The chain recombines TRBV19 with TRBJ2-2, with TRBD1 matching over 9 bases. This receptor was identified in a man between 35 and 55 years old who had recovered from COVID-19. The sequenced material came from PBMCs or T cells enriched from blood (not recorded which). The CDR3 reads CAIRDRVNTGELFF. The DNA for the CDR3 is TGTGCCATCAGGGACAGGGTGAACACCGGGGAGCTGTTTTTT.